A selection of T cell receptor beta chains follows, all from one sample in a study of T cells after yellow fever vaccination. TCRdb reanalysed the 5' RACE reads using MiXCR and keeps one entry per CDR3 protein. This table has hundreds of thousands of distinct CDR3 sequences, roughly 3.5% appearing once. Sequenced here: PBMCs, sampled on the day of the yellow fever booster vaccination. Receptor source: a man in his late teens or twenties who received the YFV17D yellow fever vaccine. CDR3s include the opening cysteine and the closing phenylalanine or tryptophan. The order of the fields is CDR3 length, J gene, clone size, V gene, D gene, CDR3 DNA, CDR3 protein. D genes are given only for firm matches. Clone size is stated in some rows and not others, as once, few, many or a class when expanded.

17,TRBJ2-5,few,TRBV5-1,-,TGCGCCAGCAGCCCCCCCGCGATCGGGGCCTTCCAAGAGACCCAGTACTTC,CASSPPAIGAFQETQYF
12,TRBJ2-3,many,TRBV7-9,-,TGTGCCAGTGTATTGAGCACAGATACGCAGTATTTT,CASVLSTDTQYF
14,TRBJ1-2,many,TRBV7-7,-,TGTGCCAGCAGCCCCATGGACGGAAACTATGGCTACACCTTC,CASSPMDGNYGYTF
12,TRBJ2-7,-,TRBV5-1,-,TGCGCCAGCAGCCCGGTAAGGGACGAGCAGTACTTC,CASSPVRDEQYF
13,TRBJ1-4,many,TRBV12-3/TRBV12-4,-,TGTGCCAGCAGCAAGGAGGCTAATGAAAAACTGTTTTTT,CASSKEANEKLFF
15,TRBJ1-4,few,TRBV6-1,-,TGTGCCAGCAACCACCAAGCGGGAACTAATGAAAAACTGTTTTTT,CASNHQAGTNEKLFF
15,TRBJ2-1,many,TRBV7-3,TRBD2,TGTGCCAGCAGCTTATGGGGGGGCTCCTACAATGAGCAGTTCTTC,CASSLWGGSYNEQFF
18,TRBJ2-5,few,TRBV3-1,TRBD2,TGTGCCAGCAGCCAAGATGGGAGACTAGCAGGTCCTCAAGAGACCCAGTACTTC,CASSQDGRLAGPQETQYF
15,TRBJ2-3,many,TRBV5-1,TRBD2,TGCGCCAGCAGCTCAGGGAGGGGTACCACAGATACGCAGTATTTT,CASSSGRGTTDTQYF
14,TRBJ2-5,few,TRBV10-3,-,TGTGCCATCAGTGGGCGCGTCGGAGGGGAGACCCAGTACTTC,CAISGRVGGETQYF
13,TRBJ2-7,many,TRBV10-3,-,TGTGCCATCAGCCCTGGACAGACCTACGAGCAGTACTTC,CAISPGQTYEQYF
16,TRBJ2-5,many,TRBV5-4,TRBD1,TGTGCCAGCAGCCCAGGGGGCAGGGGGGCGGAGGAGACCCAGTACTTC,CASSPGGRGAEETQYF
16,TRBJ2-7,few,TRBV4-1,TRBD1,TGCGCCAGCAGCCAAGAAGGGGACAGCCTCTCCTACGAGCAGTACTTC,CASSQEGDSLSYEQYF
15,TRBJ1-5,many,TRBV4-3,-,TGCGCCAGCAGCCAAGACCGGGGCTTCAATCAGCCCCAGCATTTT,CASSQDRGFNQPQHF
15,TRBJ2-3,many,TRBV24-1,TRBD1,TGTGCCACCAGTGCCCTGGGGACAGGGACAGATACGCAGTATTTT,CATSALGTGTDTQYF
17,TRBJ2-1,many,TRBV5-1,TRBD2,TGCGCCAGCAATCCGGGACTAGCGGGGGGCCCAAACAATGAGCAGTTCTTC,CASNPGLAGGPNNEQFF
14,TRBJ2-1,many,TRBV7-9,-,TGTGCCAAACCACCGGGCCCCAGGGAGGATGAGCAGTTCTTC,CAKPPGPREDEQFF
14,TRBJ2-7,-,TRBV7-9,TRBD1,TGTGCCAGCAGCTTCCGGGACAGGGACTACGAGCAGTACTTC,CASSFRDRDYEQYF
14,TRBJ2-7,many,TRBV5-1,-,TGCGCCAGCAGCTTGGCCGTGGGGATTTACGAGCAGTACTTC,CASSLAVGIYEQYF
14,TRBJ2-1,many,TRBV5-4,-,TGTGCCAGCAGCCCCCTGGGGGGGCTCCATGAGCAGTTCTTC,CASSPLGGLHEQFF
17,TRBJ1-3,many,TRBV20-1,-,TGCAGTGCTAGGGGGGTAGCCCTCTTGCCCTCTGGAAACACCATATATTTT,CSARGVALLPSGNTIYF
16,TRBJ1-5,few,TRBV6-6,TRBD1,TGTGCCAGCAGTTCCCAGGGGGACTTGAGGACAGCCCCCCAGCATTTT,CASSSQGDLRTAPQHF
14,TRBJ2-2,few,TRBV11-2,TRBD2,TGTGCCAGCAGCTTTACGGGGGGCACCGGGGAGCTGTTTTTT,CASSFTGGTGELFF
14,TRBJ2-5,many,TRBV5-8,-,TGTGCCAGCAGCCCCAGGGTAACATTAGAGACCCAGTACTTC,CASSPRVTLETQYF
15,TRBJ1-6,-,TRBV2,-,TGTGCCAGCAGTGCTTATCACCTAGACAATTCACCCCTCCACTTT,CASSAYHLDNSPLHF
13,TRBJ2-5,-,TRBV7-6,-,TGTGCCAGCAGACCGCGCGGGGATGAGACCCAGTACTTC,CASRPRGDETQYF
16,TRBJ2-7,-,TRBV6-6,-,TGTGCCAGCAGAAAAGAAGGGGAGAAGGGGAGATACGAGCAGTACTTC,CASRKEGEKGRYEQYF
15,TRBJ2-5,many,TRBV2,TRBD2,TGTGCCAGCAGTGAAAGGCTAGCGGGGTCGACGACCCAGTACTTC,CASSERLAGSTTQYF
15,TRBJ1-5,-,TRBV5-4,TRBD1,TGTGCCAGCAGCTTGAAGGGGACAGGGGATCAGCCCCAGCATTTT,CASSLKGTGDQPQHF
12,TRBJ2-5,few,TRBV12-3/TRBV12-4,-,TGTGCCAGCAGGGCCCAGGGGGAGACCCAGTACTTC,CASRAQGETQYF
15,TRBJ2-3,few,TRBV20-1,-,TGCAGTGCTAGTAACGTCGACAGGCGTCGAGGCACGCAGTATTTT,CSASNVDRRRGTQYF
14,TRBJ2-2,few,TRBV5-1,-,TGCGCCAGCAGCCGAGCAGGGGACACCGGGGAGCTGTTTTTT,CASSRAGDTGELFF
13,TRBJ2-5,many,TRBV12-3/TRBV12-4,TRBD1,TGTGCCAGCAGCCCCACAGGGGAAGAGACCCAGTACTTC,CASSPTGEETQYF
15,TRBJ1-3,many,TRBV7-6,-,TGTGCCAGCAGCTTAAGGGCCGTCTCTGGAAACACCATATATTTT,CASSLRAVSGNTIYF
14,TRBJ1-4,few,TRBV5-1,-,TGCGCCAGCAGCTCCTGGACAGCGAGTGAAAAACTGTTTTTT,CASSSWTASEKLFF